This T cell receptor (beta chain) emerged from a study of CD8 T cells in ankylosing spondylitis. Study-wide results and caveats: Significant enrichment of disease-linked clones was reportedly seen in matched ankylosing spondylitis synovial fluid. A motif of eight or nine highly homologous TCR beta variants was seen as apparently characteristic of ankylosing spondylitis blood.

A remark on this clonotype: Its antigen remains unknown.

MiXCR was run by TCRdb on the 5' RACE reads, yielding one entry per CDR3 protein. The table has fewer than 450,000 distinct CDR3 sequences, 17% seen once. Germline CDR1 and CDR2: SGHKS and YYEKEE (reference sequence). This CDR3 is built from 16 residues. V was clipped by 3 bases and J by 3 bases, with 18 bases between them. This TCR came from a male donor with ankylosing spondylitis. This chain uses TRBV5-5 with TRBJ1-1, with TRBD1 as a possible D gene (5 bases). Sequencing was carried out using blood, either unsorted or a sorted T cell fraction (not recorded which). The CDR3 region has the DNA TGTGCCAGCAGCTCTTGGTTGCGGGGGGATGACACTGAAGCTTTCTTT. It is translated as CASSSWLRGDDTEAFF.